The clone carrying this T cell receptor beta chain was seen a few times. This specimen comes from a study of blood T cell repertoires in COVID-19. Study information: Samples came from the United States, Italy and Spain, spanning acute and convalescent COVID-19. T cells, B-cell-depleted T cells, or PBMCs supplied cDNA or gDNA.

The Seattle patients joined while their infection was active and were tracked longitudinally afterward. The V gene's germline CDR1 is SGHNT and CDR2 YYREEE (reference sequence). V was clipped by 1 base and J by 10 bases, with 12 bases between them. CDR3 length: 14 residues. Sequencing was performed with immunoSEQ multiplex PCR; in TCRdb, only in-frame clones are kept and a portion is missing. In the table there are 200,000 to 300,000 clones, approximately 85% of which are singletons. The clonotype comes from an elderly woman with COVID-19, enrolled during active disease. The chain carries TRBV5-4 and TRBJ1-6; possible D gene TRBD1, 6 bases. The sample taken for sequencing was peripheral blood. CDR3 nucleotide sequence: TGTGCCAGCAGCTTGACAGGGAACGAGTCACCCCTCCACTTT. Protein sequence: CASSLTGNESPLHF.